This entry lists 15 T cell receptor beta chains sequenced from one sample in a study of shared clonotypes between healthy human individuals. The assay was immunoSEQ multiplex PCR, and TCRdb's table has in-frame clones only and misses some. The sample consists of millions of clones, over 85% of them appearing once. Naive CD8 isolation took CD45RO-negative cells positively selected for CCR7 and excluded terminally differentiated effector memory CD45RA+ cells. The sample consisted of naive CD8+ T cells sorted from blood. All receptors derive from a man aged 18 to 29 in good health.

This chain connects TRBV2 to TRBJ2-7; D is ambiguous. The CDR3 loop spans 13 amino acids. V lost 3 bases to trimming and J lost 2 bases, with 8 bases between them. CDR1 and CDR2 (germline): SNHLY, FYNNEI. The CDR3, as DNA: TGTGCCAGCAGTGATAGGACCCCCTACGAGCAGTACTTC. This encodes CASSDRTPYEQYF.

This chain links TRBV27 with TRBJ2-1, with 10 bases that match TRBD2. Germline V lookup: CDR1 MNHEY, CDR2 SMNVEV (reference sequence). V lost 5 bases to trimming and J lost 6 bases; unmatched junction nucleotides: 10. The CDR3 is made up of 16 amino acids. The CDR3 DNA sequence: TGTGCCAGCAGTCCTCGATCAGCGGGAGGGTTCAATGAGCAGTTCTTC. It specifies CASSPRSAGGFNEQFF.

The CDR3 is CASSVGGAGAYEQYF. The DNA of the CDR3 is TGTGCCAGCAGCGTCGGCGGGGCGGGGGCCTACGAGCAGTACTTC. This sequence joins TRBV9 and TRBJ2-7; 7 nucleotides align to TRBD2. Trimming removed 2 bases from V and 2 bases from J; junction bases left unmatched: 7. The CDR3 runs 15 residues. From germline, CDR1 is SGDLS and CDR2 YYNGEE.

The V call is TRBV19, the J call TRBJ2-7; D remains unclear. CDR3 length: 14 residues. Trimming cost V 3 bases and J 5 bases, with 14 bases left between them. Germline V lookup: CDR1 LNHDA, CDR2 SQIVND (reference sequence). This CDR3 is CASSIGWREDEQYF. The CDR3 DNA sequence: TGTGCCAGTAGTATCGGTTGGAGAGAGGACGAGCAGTACTTC.

This clone was counted only a few times. This chain joins TRBV5-8 and TRBJ2-7; either TRBD1 or TRBD2 may fit D (7 bases each). Germline loops: CDR1 SGHTS, CDR2 YDEGEE. V lost 1 base and J lost 1, with 12 bases in between. This CDR3 comprises 15 residues. The DNA of the CDR3 is TGTGCCAGCAGCTTGAGCGGGACAGCGTCCTACGAGCAGTACTTC. Its protein is CASSLSGTASYEQYF.

The chain has TRBV5-5 and TRBJ2-7; D unclear. CDR3 size: 14 residues. The V gene lost 1 base and the J gene lost 3 bases, with 11 bases spanning the gap. The V gene's germline CDR1 is SGHKS and CDR2 YYEKEE (reference sequence). The CDR3 spells CASSLLGPYYEQYF. The CDR3 DNA follows: TGTGCCAGCAGCTTGTTGGGTCCCTACTACGAGCAGTACTTC.

The chain combines TRBV2 with TRBJ1-1; D gene unclear. V shed 8 bases and J shed 1 base, with 11 bases lying between them. Germline V gives CDR1 SNHLY, CDR2 FYNNEI. CDR3 length: 13 residues. Here the CDR3 reads CASSLVGNTEAFF. CDR3 DNA sequence: TGTGCCAGCTCATTAGTCGGGAACACTGAAGCTTTCTTT.

The genes are TRBV11-2 and TRBJ2-7, with D uncertain. Looked up from germline, CDR1 is SGHAT and CDR2 is FQNNGV. V shed 0 bases and J shed 3 bases, with 6 bases lying between them. The CDR3 length is 13 residues. This chain's CDR3 is CASSLEANYEQYF. The CDR3 DNA reads as TGTGCCAGCAGCTTAGAAGCCAACTACGAGCAGTACTTC.

The V and J genes are TRBV28 and TRBJ1-5; D uncertain. Trimming removed 2 bases at V and 1 base at J, with 12 bases between. CDR1 is MDHEN, CDR2 SYDVKM, per germline. CDR3 length: 16 amino acids. CDR3 in amino acids: CASSLGRWGSNQPQHF. CDR3 nucleotide sequence: TGTGCCAGCAGTTTAGGGCGCTGGGGAAGCAATCAGCCCCAGCATTTT.

The chain combines TRBV19 with TRBJ2-7, with 7 positions matching TRBD1. V lost 4 bases to trimming and J lost 2 bases; unmatched junction nucleotides: 11. The CDR3 spans 16 residues. CDR1 is LNHDA and CDR2 is SQIVND in the germline V gene (reference sequence). The CDR3 DNA is TGTGCCAGTAGTACGGGGACAGCGACCCTAGCCTACGAGCAGTACTTC. This gives the protein CASSTGTATLAYEQYF.

The chain combines TRBV30 with TRBJ1-3, with a tentative D call TRBD1 (5 bases). CDR1 GTSNPN and CDR2 SVGIG come from the germline V gene (reference sequence). The CDR3 has 13 amino acids. V was clipped by 7 bases and J by 0 bases, with 10 bases between them. The chain's CDR3 is CAFTGSSGNTIYF. The CDR3 region has the DNA TGTGCCTTCACAGGATCCTCTGGAAACACCATATATTTT.

The CDR3 reads CASRPTDTDTQYF. CDR3 nucleotides: TGCGCCAGCAGACCGACAGACACAGATACGCAGTATTTT. The chain uses TRBV4-1 and TRBJ2-3, with D possibly being TRBD1 (5 bases). CDR1 and CDR2 from the germline V gene are MGHRA and YSYEKL. Trimming took 6 bases from V and 2 from J, leaving 9 bases between them. This CDR3 is built from 13 residues.

The V and J genes are TRBV21-1 and TRBJ1-4. TRBV21-1 is a pseudogene segment. This CDR3 is 17 amino acids long. The CDR3 DNA is TGTGCCAGCAGCAAAGTGGATAAGGGGAGCTCTAATGAAAAACTGTTTTTT. It specifies CASSKVDKGSSNEKLFF.

This chain joins TRBV28 and TRBJ1-2; D gene uncertain. Trimming shortened V by 8 bases and J by 4 bases, and 14 bases separated the two germline ends. The CDR3 length is 13 residues. Germline CDR1 MDHEN, CDR2 SYDVKM. CDR3 region: CASSFEAPYGYTF. In DNA form, the CDR3 reads TGTGCCAGCTCGTTCGAGGCACCCTATGGCTACACCTTC.

The V and J genes are TRBV7-9 and TRBJ2-7, with D unclear. V lost 5 bases and J 0 bases, leaving 11 bases between the germline ends. This CDR3 is built from 14 residues. Germline CDR1 SEHNR, CDR2 FQNEAQ (reference sequence). The CDR3 sequence: CASSPSISSYEQYF. The DNA of the CDR3 is TGTGCCAGCAGCCCCTCCATTAGCTCCTACGAGCAGTACTTC.